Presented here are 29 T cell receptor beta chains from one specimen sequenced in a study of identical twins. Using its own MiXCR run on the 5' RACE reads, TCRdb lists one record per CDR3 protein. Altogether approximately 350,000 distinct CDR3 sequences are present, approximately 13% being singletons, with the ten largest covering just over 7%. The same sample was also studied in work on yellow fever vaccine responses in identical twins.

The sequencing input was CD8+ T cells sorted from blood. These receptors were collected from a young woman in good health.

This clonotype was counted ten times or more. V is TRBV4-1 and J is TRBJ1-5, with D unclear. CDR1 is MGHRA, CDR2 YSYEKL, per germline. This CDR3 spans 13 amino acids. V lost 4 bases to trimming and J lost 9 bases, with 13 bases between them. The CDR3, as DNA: TGCGCCAGCAGCCCGTCTGGTAGTGGGCCCCAGCATTTT. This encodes CASSPSGSGPQHF.

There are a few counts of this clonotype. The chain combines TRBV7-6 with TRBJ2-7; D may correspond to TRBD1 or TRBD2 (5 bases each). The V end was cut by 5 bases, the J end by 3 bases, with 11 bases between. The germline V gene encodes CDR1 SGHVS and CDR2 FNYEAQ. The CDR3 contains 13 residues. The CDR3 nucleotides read TGTGCCAGCAGCCCAGGGACCCACTACGAGCAGTACTTC. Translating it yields CASSPGTHYEQYF.

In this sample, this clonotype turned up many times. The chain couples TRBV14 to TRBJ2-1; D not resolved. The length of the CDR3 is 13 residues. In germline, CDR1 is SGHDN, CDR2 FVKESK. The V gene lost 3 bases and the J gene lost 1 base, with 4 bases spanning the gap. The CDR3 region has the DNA TGTGCCAGCAGCCAGGGGTCCTACAATGAGCAGTTCTTC. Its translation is CASSQGSYNEQFF.

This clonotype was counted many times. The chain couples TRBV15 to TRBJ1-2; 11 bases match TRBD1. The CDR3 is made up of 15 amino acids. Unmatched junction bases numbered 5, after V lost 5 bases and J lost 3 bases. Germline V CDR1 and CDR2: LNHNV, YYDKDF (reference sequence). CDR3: CATSPRTGGYYGYTF. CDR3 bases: TGTGCCACCAGCCCAAGGACAGGGGGCTACTATGGCTACACCTTC.

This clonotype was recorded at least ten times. CDR3 nucleotide sequence: TGTGCCAGCAGCCCCACCGGCCAGTTACACAATGAGCAGTTCTTC. Translating gives CASSPTGQLHNEQFF. This chain connects TRBV28 to TRBJ2-1; D is uncertain. Germline lookup yields CDR1 MDHEN and CDR2 SYDVKM. This CDR3 region has 15 residues. Trimming took 6 bases from V and 5 from J, leaving 17 bases between them.

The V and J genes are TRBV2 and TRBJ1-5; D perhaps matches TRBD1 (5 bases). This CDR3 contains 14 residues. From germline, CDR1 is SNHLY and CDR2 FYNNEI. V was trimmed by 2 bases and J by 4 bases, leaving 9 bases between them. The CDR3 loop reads CASSEFDSNQPQHF. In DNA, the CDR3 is TGTGCCAGCAGTGAATTCGACAGTAATCAGCCCCAGCATTTT.

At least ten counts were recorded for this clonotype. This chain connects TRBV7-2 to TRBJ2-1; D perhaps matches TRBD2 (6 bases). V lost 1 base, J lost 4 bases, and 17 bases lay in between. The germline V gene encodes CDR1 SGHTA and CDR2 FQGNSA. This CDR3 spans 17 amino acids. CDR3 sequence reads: CASSLGWEDPAYNEQFF. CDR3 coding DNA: TGTGCCAGCAGCTTAGGATGGGAGGACCCGGCTTACAATGAGCAGTTCTTC.

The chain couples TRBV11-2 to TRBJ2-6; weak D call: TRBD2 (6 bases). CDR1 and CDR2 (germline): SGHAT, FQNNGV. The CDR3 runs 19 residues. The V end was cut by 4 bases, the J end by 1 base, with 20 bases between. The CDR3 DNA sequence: TGTGCCAGCAGCTCCGGGCGTGGGGCCGGAGGGTCTGGGGCCAACGTCCTGACTTTC. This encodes CASSSGRGAGGSGANVLTF.

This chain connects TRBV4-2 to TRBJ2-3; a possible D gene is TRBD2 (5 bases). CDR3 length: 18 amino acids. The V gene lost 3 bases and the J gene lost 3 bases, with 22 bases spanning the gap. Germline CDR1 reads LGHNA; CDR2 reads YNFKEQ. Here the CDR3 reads CASSQPWAGGIQTDTQYF. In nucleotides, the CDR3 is TGTGCCAGCAGCCAGCCATGGGCGGGCGGAATACAAACAGATACGCAGTATTTT.

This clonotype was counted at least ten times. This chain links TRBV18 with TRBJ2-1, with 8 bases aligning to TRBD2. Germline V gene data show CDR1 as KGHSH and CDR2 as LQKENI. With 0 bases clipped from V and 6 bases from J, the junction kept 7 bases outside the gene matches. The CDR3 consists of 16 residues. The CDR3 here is CASSPPAAGGINEQFF. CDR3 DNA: TGTGCCAGCTCACCACCGGCTGCGGGAGGCATCAATGAGCAGTTCTTC.

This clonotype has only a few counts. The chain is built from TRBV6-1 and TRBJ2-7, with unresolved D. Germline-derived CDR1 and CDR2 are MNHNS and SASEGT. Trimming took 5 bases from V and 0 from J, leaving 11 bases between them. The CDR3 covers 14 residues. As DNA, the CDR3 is TGTGCCAGCAGTCTAAGGACGGACTCCTACGAGCAGTACGTC. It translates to CASSLRTDSYEQYV.

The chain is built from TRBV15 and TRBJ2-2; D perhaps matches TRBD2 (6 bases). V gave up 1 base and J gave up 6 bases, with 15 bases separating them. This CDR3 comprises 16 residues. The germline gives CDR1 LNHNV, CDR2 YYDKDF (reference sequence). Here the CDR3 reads CATSRVRLASAGELFF. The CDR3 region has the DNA TGTGCCACCAGCAGAGTACGTCTAGCGTCCGCCGGGGAGCTGTTTTTT.

The CDR3 protein is CASSVPGSPNNEQYF. As DNA, the CDR3 is TGTGCCAGCAGTGTCCCCGGGAGTCCCAACAACGAGCAGTACTTC. The chain links TRBV2 to TRBJ2-7, with D perhaps TRBD2 (6 bases). The length of the CDR3 is 15 residues. The germline gives CDR1 SNHLY, CDR2 FYNNEI. V gave up 4 bases and J gave up 5 bases, with 18 bases separating them.

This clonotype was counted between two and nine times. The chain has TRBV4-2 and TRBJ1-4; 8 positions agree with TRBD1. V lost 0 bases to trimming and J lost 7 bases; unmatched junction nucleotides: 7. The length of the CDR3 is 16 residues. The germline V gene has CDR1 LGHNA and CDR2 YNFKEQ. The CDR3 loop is CASSQDRYRGGEKLFF. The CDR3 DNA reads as TGTGCCAGCAGCCAAGATCGATACAGGGGGGGTGAAAAACTGTTTTTT.

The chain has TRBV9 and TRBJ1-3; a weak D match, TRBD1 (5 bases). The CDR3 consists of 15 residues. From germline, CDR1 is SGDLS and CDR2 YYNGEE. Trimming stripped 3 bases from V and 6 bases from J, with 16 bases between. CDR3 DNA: TGTGCCAGCAGCGGAATACGGGAGGGGAAAAACACCATATATTTT. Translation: CASSGIREGKNTIYF.

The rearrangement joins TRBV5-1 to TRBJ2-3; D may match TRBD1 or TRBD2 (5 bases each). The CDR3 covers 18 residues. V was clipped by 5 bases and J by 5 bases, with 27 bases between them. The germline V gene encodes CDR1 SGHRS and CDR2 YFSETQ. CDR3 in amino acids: CASRRGESGIAQGDTQYF. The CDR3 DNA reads TGCGCCAGCAGACGAGGGGAATCTGGGATTGCGCAGGGAGATACGCAGTATTTT.

CDR3 region: CATQISGRGNEQFF. CDR3 DNA: TGTGCCACCCAAATAAGCGGGAGGGGGAATGAGCAGTTCTTC. The V and J genes are TRBV24-1 and TRBJ2-1; 10 nucleotides align to TRBD2. Losses at the gene ends were 9 bases for V and 7 bases for J; bases not matched to a gene: 8. Germline V gene sequence: CDR1 KGHDR, CDR2 SFDVKD. This CDR3 contains 14 residues.

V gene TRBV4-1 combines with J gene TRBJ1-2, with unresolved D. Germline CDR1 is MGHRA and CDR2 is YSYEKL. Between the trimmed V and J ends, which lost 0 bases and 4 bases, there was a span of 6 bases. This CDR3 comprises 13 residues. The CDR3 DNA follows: TGCGCCAGCAGCCAAGACGGGAGCTATGGCTACACCTTC. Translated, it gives CASSQDGSYGYTF.

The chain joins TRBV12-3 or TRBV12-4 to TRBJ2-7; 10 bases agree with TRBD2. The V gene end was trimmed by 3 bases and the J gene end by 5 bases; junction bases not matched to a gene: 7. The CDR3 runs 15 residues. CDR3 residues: CASSFSSGRVNEQYF. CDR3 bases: TGTGCCAGCAGTTTTTCTAGCGGGAGAGTGAACGAGCAGTACTTC.

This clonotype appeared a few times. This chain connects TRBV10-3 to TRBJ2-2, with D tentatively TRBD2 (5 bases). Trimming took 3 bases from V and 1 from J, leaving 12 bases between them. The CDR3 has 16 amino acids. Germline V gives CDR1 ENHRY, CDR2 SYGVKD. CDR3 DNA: TGTGCCATCAGTGACACCTTCGAGGGGAACACCGGGGAGCTGTTTTTT. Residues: CAISDTFEGNTGELFF.

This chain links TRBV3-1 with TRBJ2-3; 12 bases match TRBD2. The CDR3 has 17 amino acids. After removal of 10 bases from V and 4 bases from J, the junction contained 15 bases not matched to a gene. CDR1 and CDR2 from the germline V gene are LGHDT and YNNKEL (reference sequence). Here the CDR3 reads CATTQGTSGYLADTQYF. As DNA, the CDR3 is TGTGCCACCACACAAGGGACTAGCGGGTACTTAGCAGATACGCAGTATTTT.

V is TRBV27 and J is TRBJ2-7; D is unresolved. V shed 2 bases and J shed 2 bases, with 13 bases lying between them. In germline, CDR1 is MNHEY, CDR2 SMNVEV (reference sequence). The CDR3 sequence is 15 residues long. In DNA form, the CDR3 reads TGTGCCAGCAGTTTAGGGTCAGGAGCCACCTACGAGCAGTACTTC. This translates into CASSLGSGATYEQYF.

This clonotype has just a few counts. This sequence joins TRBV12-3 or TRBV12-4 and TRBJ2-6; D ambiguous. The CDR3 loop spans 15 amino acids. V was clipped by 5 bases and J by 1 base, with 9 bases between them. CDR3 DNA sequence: TGTGCCAGCAGTGGCCCCGAGTCTGGGGCCAACGTCCTGACTTTC. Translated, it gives CASSGPESGANVLTF.

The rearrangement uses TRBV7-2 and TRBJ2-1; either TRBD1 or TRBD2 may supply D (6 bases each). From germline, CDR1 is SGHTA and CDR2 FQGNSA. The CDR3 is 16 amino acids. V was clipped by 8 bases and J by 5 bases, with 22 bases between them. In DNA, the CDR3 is TGTGCCAGCCCCCCGGGGGCTTACAGATGGGACAATGAGCAGTTCTTC. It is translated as CASPPGAYRWDNEQFF.

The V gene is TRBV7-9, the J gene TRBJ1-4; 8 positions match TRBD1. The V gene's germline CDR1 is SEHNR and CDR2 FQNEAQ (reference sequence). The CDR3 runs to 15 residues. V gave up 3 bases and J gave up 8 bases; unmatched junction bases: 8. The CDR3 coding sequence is TGTGCCAGCAGCTTCCGACAGGGGTCGGAGGAAAAACTGTTTTTT. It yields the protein CASSFRQGSEEKLFF.

The CDR3 loop is CASSLVIVEGEDTEAFF. CDR3 nucleotides: TGTGCCAGCAGTTTAGTTATCGTGGAGGGAGAGGACACTGAAGCTTTCTTT. V gene TRBV12-3 or TRBV12-4 combines with J gene TRBJ1-1, with D unresolved. Trimming took off 1 base at V and 3 bases at J, with 18 bases between the two ends. There are 17 residues in the CDR3.

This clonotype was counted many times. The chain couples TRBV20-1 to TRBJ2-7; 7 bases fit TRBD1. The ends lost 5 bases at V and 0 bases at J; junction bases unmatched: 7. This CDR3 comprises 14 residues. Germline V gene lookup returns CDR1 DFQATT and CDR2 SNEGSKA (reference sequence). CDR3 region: CSAPGQSSSYEQYV. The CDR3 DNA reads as TGCAGTGCTCCGGGACAGTCTAGCTCCTACGAGCAGTACGTC.

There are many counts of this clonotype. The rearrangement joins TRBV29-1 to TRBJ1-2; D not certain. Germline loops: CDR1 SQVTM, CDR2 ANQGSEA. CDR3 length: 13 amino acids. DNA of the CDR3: TGCACCGTCGACCCGGGCGGTAGCTATGGCTACACCTTC. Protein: CTVDPGGSYGYTF. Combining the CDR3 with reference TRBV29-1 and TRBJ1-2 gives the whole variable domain SAVISQKPSRDICQRGTSLTIQCQVDSQVTMMFWYRQQPGQSLTLIATANQGSEATYESGFVIDKFPISRPNLTFSTLTVSNMSPEDSSIYLCTVDPGGSYGYTFGSGTRLTVV.

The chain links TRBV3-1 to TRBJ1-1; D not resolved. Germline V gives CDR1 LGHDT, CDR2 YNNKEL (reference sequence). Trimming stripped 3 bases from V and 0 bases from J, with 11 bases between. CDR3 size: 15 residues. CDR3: CASSQGQKMNTEAFF. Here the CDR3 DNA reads TGTGCCAGCAGCCAGGGCCAGAAGATGAACACTGAAGCTTTCTTT.